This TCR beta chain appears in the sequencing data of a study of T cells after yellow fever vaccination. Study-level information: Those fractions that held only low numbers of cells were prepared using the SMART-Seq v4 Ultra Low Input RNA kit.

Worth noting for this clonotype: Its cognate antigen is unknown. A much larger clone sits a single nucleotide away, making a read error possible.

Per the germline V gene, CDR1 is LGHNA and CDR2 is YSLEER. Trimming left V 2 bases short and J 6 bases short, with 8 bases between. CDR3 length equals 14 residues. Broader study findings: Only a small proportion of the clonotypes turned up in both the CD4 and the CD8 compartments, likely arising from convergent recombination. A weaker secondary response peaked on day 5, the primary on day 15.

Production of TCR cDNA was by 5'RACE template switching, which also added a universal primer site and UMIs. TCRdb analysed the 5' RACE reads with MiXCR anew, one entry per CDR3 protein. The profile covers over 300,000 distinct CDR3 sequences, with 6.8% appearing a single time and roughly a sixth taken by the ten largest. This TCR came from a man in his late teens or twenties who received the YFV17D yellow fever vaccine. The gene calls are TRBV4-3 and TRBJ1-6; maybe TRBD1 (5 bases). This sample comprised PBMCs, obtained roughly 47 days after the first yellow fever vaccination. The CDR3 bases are TGCGCCAGCAGCCAACAGGGAATTAATTCACCCCTCCACTTT. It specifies CASSQQGINSPLHF.